This T cell receptor (beta chain) stems from a study of blood T cell repertoires in COVID-19. Study-level background: The study drew acute and convalescent COVID-19 samples from the United States, Italy and Spain.

The CDR3 is 13 amino acids. V gave up 0 bases and J gave up 8 bases, with 9 bases separating them. Germline assignment: CDR1 SGDLS and CDR2 YYNGEE. Repertoires were generated with immunoSEQ multiplex PCR, while TCRdb's copy carries only in-frame clones and drops some. This sample has a few hundred thousand clones, with approximately 91% found just once. The clonotype was recovered from a woman in her twenties or thirties with COVID-19, enrolled during active disease. The sample comprised peripheral blood. The chain combines TRBV9 with TRBJ1-5, with D tentatively TRBD1 (5 bases). DNA for the CDR3: TGTGCCAGCAGCGTAGGTGTAGGGGAGCCCCAGCATTTT. Its protein is CASSVGVGEPQHF.